What follows are 15 T cell receptor beta chains derived from one specimen sequenced in a study of cytomegalovirus exposure and HLA in healthy donors. PCR amplification relied on 60 Vbeta primers (plus 13 Jbeta primers). Generated by immunoSEQ multiplex PCR, the TCRdb table keeps only in-frame clones and is missing some. The sample carries tens of thousands of clones, almost 70% recorded once. The sequencing input was PBMCs. The receptors derive from a man younger than 45 in good health and CMV-seronegative.

A few counts support this clone. The V call is TRBV7-4, the J call TRBJ2-7, with 7 bases that match TRBD1. With V trimmed by 6 bases and J by 7 bases, 15 bases remained unmatched. Germline loops: CDR1 SGHVT, CDR2 SQSDAQ. The CDR3 totals 15 residues. The CDR3 sequence: CASRSRDSYIGEQYF. DNA of the CDR3: TGTGCCAGCAGATCCCGGGACAGCTATATCGGGGAGCAGTACTTC.

The chain couples TRBV4-2 to TRBJ2-7; the D is unclear. V lost 0 bases to trimming and J lost 2 bases, with 14 bases between them. The CDR3 consists of 16 residues. Looked up from germline, CDR1 is LGHNA and CDR2 is YNFKEQ. CDR3 amino acids: CASSQDAGVVTYEQYF. CDR3 coding DNA: TGTGCCAGCAGCCAAGATGCCGGAGTGGTCACCTACGAGCAGTACTTC.

The rearrangement links TRBV10-2 to TRBJ2-5, with 11 bases aligning to TRBD1. Looked up from germline, CDR1 is WSHSY and CDR2 is SAAADI. The CDR3 has 16 residues. The V segment lost 4 bases and the J segment 5 bases; nucleotides outside the gene matches: 9. The CDR3 here is CASSALGQGARETQYF. The DNA for the CDR3 is TGCGCCAGCAGTGCCTTAGGACAGGGGGCTCGGGAGACCCAGTACTTC.

V usage is TRBV4-3 and J usage is TRBJ1-5; no definite D call. Trimming pared 0 bases from V and 6 bases from J, leaving 15 bases between. The CDR3 has 16 amino acids. In germline, CDR1 is LGHNA, CDR2 YSLEER. CDR3 protein: CASSQDWRSSGQPQHF. The CDR3 nucleotides are TGCGCCAGCAGCCAAGATTGGCGCAGTTCGGGTCAGCCCCAGCATTTT.

This sequence joins TRBV28 and TRBJ1-5; a possible D gene is TRBD1 (5 bases). CDR3 length: 15 amino acids. Germline lookup yields CDR1 MDHEN and CDR2 SYDVKM. Trimming cost V 6 bases and J 1 base, with 13 bases left between them. DNA for the CDR3: TGTGCCAGCAGCCTGGGGGGTAGGAGCAATCAGCCCCAGCATTTT. Translated, it gives CASSLGGRSNQPQHF.

This clone was seen only once. CDR3 nucleotides: TGTGCCAGCAAAATATTCACCGGGACTAGCGGGAGGAGGACCTACGAGCAGTACTTC. This sequence encodes CASKIFTGTSGRRTYEQYF. The chain uses TRBV2 and TRBJ2-7; 15 positions match TRBD2. V was clipped by 7 bases and J by 2 bases; unmatched bases: 15. Germline V gene sequence: CDR1 SNHLY, CDR2 FYNNEI. CDR3 length: 19 residues.

This chain links TRBV13 with TRBJ2-5, with TRBD1 identical over 7 bases. This CDR3 has 14 amino acids. CDR1 and CDR2 from the germline V gene are PRHDT and FYEKMQ (reference sequence). The V gene end was trimmed by 6 bases and the J gene end by 2 bases; junction bases not matched to a gene: 6. The CDR3 reads CASRPTGVQETQYF. DNA of the CDR3: TGTGCCAGCAGGCCAACAGGGGTTCAAGAGACCCAGTACTTC.

The V and J genes are TRBV4-2 and TRBJ1-1, with no clear D. V was shortened by 0 bases and J by 10 bases, with 15 bases between the two germline ends. The CDR3 sequence is 14 residues long. Germline lookup yields CDR1 LGHNA and CDR2 YNFKEQ. CDR3 DNA sequence: TGTGCCAGCAGCCAAGATTCGGAACAGTCTGGAGCTTTCTTT. Protein sequence: CASSQDSEQSGAFF.

The V call is TRBV11-2, the J call TRBJ2-3; D remains unclear. Germline V lookup: CDR1 SGHAT, CDR2 FQNNGV. The CDR3 sequence is 13 residues long. V lost 2 bases to trimming and J lost 4 bases, with 7 bases between them. The CDR3 nucleotides read TGTGCCAGCAGCTTAATCAAATCAGATACGCAGTATTTT. Its translation is CASSLIKSDTQYF.

This rearrangement joins TRBV20-1 to TRBJ1-1; D gene uncertain. CDR1 and CDR2 (germline): DFQATT, SNEGSKA (reference sequence). The V end lost 5 bases, the J end lost 3 bases, and 7 bases lay between the germline ends. The CDR3 has 11 amino acids. The CDR3 region has the DNA TGCAGTGCTTCGGTCGACACTGAAGCTTTCTTT. This encodes CSASVDTEAFF.

This chain uses TRBV15 with TRBJ2-1, with D maybe TRBD2 (6 bases). The CDR3 is 13 residues long. Germline V gene sequence: CDR1 LNHNV, CDR2 YYDKDF (reference sequence). Trimming left V 7 bases short and J 7 bases short, with 14 bases between. CDR3 DNA: TGTGCCACCAAGGCTAGCGATTTAAATGAGCAGTTCTTC. Translated: CATKASDLNEQFF.

At least ten counts were recorded for this clone. V usage is TRBV28 and J usage is TRBJ1-3; possibly TRBD1 for D (6 bases). CDR3 length: 12 residues. The ends were cut back, 6 bases at V and 7 bases at J, with 10 bases in the middle. Germline V gene data show CDR1 as MDHEN and CDR2 as SYDVKM. The CDR3 DNA reads as TGTGCCAGCAGGCAGAGGGGGAACACCATATATTTT. Its protein product is CASRQRGNTIYF.

The V gene is TRBV11-2, the J gene TRBJ2-7; D uncertain. The CDR3 is 14 residues long. V shed 5 bases and J shed 5 bases, with 16 bases lying between them. The germline CDR1 and CDR2 sequences are SGHAT and FQNNGV. In DNA, the CDR3 is TGTGCCAGCAGCGCCTCCGGAGATAGCAACGAGCAGTACTTC. It encodes CASSASGDSNEQYF.

This chain connects TRBV5-1 to TRBJ2-1; the match to TRBD2 covers 11 bases. Germline V lookup: CDR1 SGHRS, CDR2 YFSETQ. This CDR3 region has 15 residues. Germline trimming cut 6 bases from V and 6 bases from J; bases unmatched to any gene: 8. The CDR3 DNA sequence: TGCGCCAGCACTTTTCTAGCGGGGGGACCCAATGAGCAGTTCTTC. This codes for CASTFLAGGPNEQFF.

This chain uses TRBV29-1 with TRBJ2-2, with D perhaps TRBD2 (5 bases). There are 16 residues in the CDR3. Germline V gene data show CDR1 as SQVTM and CDR2 as ANQGSEA. V lost 7 bases, J lost 5 bases, and 23 bases lay in between. CDR3 sequence: CSATQRAVGRTGELFF. CDR3 nucleotides: TGCAGCGCCACTCAGAGGGCAGTCGGTCGTACCGGGGAGCTGTTTTTT.